The 19 T cell receptor beta chains presented below share a single source sample, sequenced in a study of HIV-infected patients and healthy controls. TCRdb passed the 5' RACE reads through MiXCR, listing each CDR3 protein once. In the table there are 18,000 or so distinct CDR3 sequences, 15% to 20% of which are singletons. Specimen: CD8+ T cells from blood. All receptors derive from a human donor in good health.

This clonotype was detected many times. The chain employs TRBV6-2 or TRBV6-3 and TRBJ2-3; tentative D call: TRBD2 (7 bases). The germline V gene encodes CDR1 MNHEY and CDR2 SVGEGT. V shed 2 bases and J shed 2 bases, with 17 bases lying between them. The length of the CDR3 is 17 residues. The CDR3: CASSYRGGHEYTDTQYF. The CDR3 DNA reads as TGTGCCAGCAGTTACCGCGGGGGCCATGAGTACACAGATACGCAGTATTTT.

In its sample, this clonotype was seen a few times. This chain uses TRBV28 with TRBJ2-3, with TRBD2 identical over 10 bases. CDR3 length: 16 amino acids. J was trimmed by 4 bases and V by 7 bases; bases with no gene match: 11. CDR1 and CDR2 (germline): MDHEN, SYDVKM. The CDR3 here is CASTYATSGYADTQYF. The DNA for the CDR3 is TGTGCCAGCACCTACGCGACTAGCGGGTACGCAGATACGCAGTATTTT.

This clonotype turned up a few times. The genes are TRBV4-2 and TRBJ2-2; TRBD2 is a possible D gene (5 bases). Trimming removed 3 bases at V and 4 bases at J, with 12 bases between. The germline V gene encodes CDR1 LGHNA and CDR2 YNFKEQ. CDR3 length: 15 amino acids. DNA of the CDR3: TGTGCCAGCAGCCAGGGTCTTGGAGGCACCGGGGAGCTGTTTTTT. Translating it yields CASSQGLGGTGELFF.

This clonotype was observed many times. The V call is TRBV19, the J call TRBJ2-1; 7 bases line up with TRBD2. CDR3 length: 18 residues. The junction had 19 bases not matched to a gene; V was cut back by 3 bases and J by 8 bases. The germline gives CDR1 LNHDA, CDR2 SQIVND (reference sequence). CDR3 in amino acids: CASSIVGGGGNHIHEQFF. The CDR3 coding sequence is TGTGCCAGTAGTATCGTGGGCGGGGGTGGGAACCACATCCATGAGCAGTTCTTC.

This clonotype has a handful of counts. The chain recombines TRBV19 with TRBJ1-1; D is unresolved. V was pared by 6 bases and J by 0 bases, with 8 bases between. Germline CDR1 and CDR2: LNHDA and SQIVND (reference sequence). CDR3 length: 13 amino acids. CDR3 DNA: TGTGCCAGTAGATCCCTGGTGAACACTGAAGCTTTCTTT. Its protein is CASRSLVNTEAFF.

This clonotype was picked up a small number of times. J is TRBJ2-1 and V is TRBV19, with 8 bases lining up with TRBD2. The CDR3 spans 15 residues. The V gene's germline CDR1 is LNHDA and CDR2 SQIVND (reference sequence). J was trimmed by 8 bases and V by 3 bases; bases with no gene match: 9. The CDR3 nucleotides are TGTGCCAGTAGTATCGGGATAGCGGGGTTCGATGAGCAGTTCTTC. Amino acid sequence: CASSIGIAGFDEQFF.

There are many counts of this clonotype. The chain recombines TRBV27 with TRBJ1-5; 8 nucleotides line up with TRBD1. The V gene end was trimmed by 1 base and the J gene end by 6 bases; junction bases not matched to a gene: 2. This CDR3 is built from 14 residues. Germline-derived CDR1 and CDR2 are MNHEY and SMNVEV (reference sequence). CDR3 DNA sequence: TGTGCCAGCAGTTTATACAGGGGGGCTCAGCCCCAGCATTTT. Protein: CASSLYRGAQPQHF.

This sequence joins TRBV4-3 and TRBJ2-7; D is possibly TRBD1 or TRBD2 (5 bases each). V was clipped by 1 base and J by 0 bases, with 7 bases between them. The CDR3 totals 14 residues. Looked up from germline, CDR1 is LGHNA and CDR2 is YSLEER. The CDR3 sequence: CASSQGDGSYEQYF. CDR3 nucleotides: TGCGCCAGCAGCCAAGGGGACGGCTCCTACGAGCAGTACTTC.

This clonotype was observed many times. This chain links TRBV7-9 with TRBJ1-2; a weak D match, TRBD1 (6 bases). V was trimmed by 3 bases and J by 4 bases, leaving 15 bases between them. The CDR3 contains 15 residues. Germline V lookup: CDR1 SEHNR, CDR2 FQNEAQ (reference sequence). This CDR3 reads CASSFFNRAGYGYTF. For the CDR3, the DNA is TGTGCCAGCAGCTTCTTCAACAGGGCCGGCTATGGCTACACCTTC.

This clonotype was recorded a few times. The CDR3 nucleotides are TGTGCCAGCAGTTTATCAGGGAATGGCTACACCTTC. Translation gives CASSLSGNGYTF. This chain joins TRBV28 and TRBJ1-2, with D perhaps TRBD1 (5 bases). CDR1 and CDR2 (germline): MDHEN, SYDVKM. The germline V and J ends were trimmed by 1 base and 6 bases, with 6 bases remaining between them. The CDR3 totals 12 residues.

The table lists this clonotype with many counts. The chain links TRBV28 to TRBJ2-5; 7 nucleotides align to TRBD1. This CDR3 has 13 residues. Germline trimming cut 5 bases from V and 6 bases from J; bases unmatched to any gene: 6. Germline values: CDR1 MDHEN, CDR2 SYDVKM. The CDR3 DNA is TGTGCCAGCAGTGAGACAGGGCTAAAGACCCAGTACTTC. Its translation: CASSETGLKTQYF.

CDR3 sequence (DNA): TGTGCCAGCAGCCTGGACAGGGAGTATGGCTACACCTTC. Encoded protein: CASSLDREYGYTF. The gene calls are TRBV12-3 or TRBV12-4 and TRBJ1-2; 8 bases fit TRBD1. CDR3 length equals 13 residues. V shed 6 bases, J shed 5 bases, and the junction held 5 bases outside the gene matches.

This clonotype occurred many times. V usage is TRBV12-3 or TRBV12-4 and J usage is TRBJ1-1; TRBD1 might be the D (5 bases). The ends were cut back, 4 bases at V and 5 bases at J, with 8 bases in the middle. The CDR3 extends over 12 amino acids. DNA for the CDR3: TGTGCCAGCAGTTCAGGGATGACTGAAGCTTTCTTT. It yields the protein CASSSGMTEAFF.

This clonotype is categorized as medium-sized (0.01 to 0.1%). This sequence joins TRBV20-1 and TRBJ2-7; D is perhaps TRBD1 (5 bases). CDR3 size: 14 residues. Germline V lookup: CDR1 DFQATT, CDR2 SNEGSKA (reference sequence). Trimming left V 6 bases short and J 0 bases short, with 15 bases between. In nucleotides, the CDR3 is TGCAGTGCAACCAGGGTTTCGCTCTCCTACGAGCAGTACTTC. Translation gives CSATRVSLSYEQYF.

This clonotype was seen at least ten times. V is TRBV20-1 and J is TRBJ1-5; TRBD1 aligns across 7 bases. The CDR3 totals 14 residues. The V and J ends lost 6 bases and 0 bases, in that order; junction bases with no gene match: 5. The germline V gene has CDR1 DFQATT and CDR2 SNEGSKA (reference sequence). CDR3 residues: CSATDRDSNQPQHF. The CDR3 bases are TGCAGTGCCACAGACAGGGATAGCAATCAGCCCCAGCATTTT.

This clonotype was observed a few times. The chain combines TRBV19 with TRBJ2-1; D gene ambiguous. Germline CDR1 and CDR2: LNHDA and SQIVND (reference sequence). V lost 3 bases and J lost 7, with 10 bases in between. This CDR3 spans 13 amino acids. CDR3 protein: CASSIYFGNEQFF. CDR3 DNA: TGTGCCAGTAGTATTTATTTTGGTAATGAGCAGTTCTTC.

The chain couples TRBV6-6 to TRBJ2-3; tentative D call: TRBD2 (6 bases). Germline V lookup: CDR1 MNHNY, CDR2 SVGAGI (reference sequence). This CDR3 has 14 amino acids. V lost 5 bases to trimming and J lost 2 bases, with 11 bases between them. The CDR3 DNA follows: TGTGCCAGCAGTCTGGCGGGGAACACAGATACGCAGTATTTT. The encoded protein is CASSLAGNTDTQYF.

This chain links TRBV2 with TRBJ2-1, with 8 bases lining up with TRBD1. CDR1 and CDR2 from the germline V gene are SNHLY and FYNNEI. The CDR3 consists of 16 residues. V was clipped by 4 bases and J by 3 bases; unmatched bases: 8. The DNA for the CDR3 is TGTGCCAGCAGTGGGTCGGGACAGGAAGGCTACAATGAGCAGTTCTTC. Translation: CASSGSGQEGYNEQFF.

This clonotype occurred a few times. The chain employs TRBV7-9 and TRBJ2-1, with D hard to call. CDR3 length equals 10 residues. V was pared by 5 bases and J by 15 bases, with 11 bases between. Germline lookup yields CDR1 SEHNR and CDR2 FQNEAQ (reference sequence). The DNA of the CDR3 is TGTGCCAGCAGCACCCTCAAGTGGTTCTTC. Its translation: CASSTLKWFF.